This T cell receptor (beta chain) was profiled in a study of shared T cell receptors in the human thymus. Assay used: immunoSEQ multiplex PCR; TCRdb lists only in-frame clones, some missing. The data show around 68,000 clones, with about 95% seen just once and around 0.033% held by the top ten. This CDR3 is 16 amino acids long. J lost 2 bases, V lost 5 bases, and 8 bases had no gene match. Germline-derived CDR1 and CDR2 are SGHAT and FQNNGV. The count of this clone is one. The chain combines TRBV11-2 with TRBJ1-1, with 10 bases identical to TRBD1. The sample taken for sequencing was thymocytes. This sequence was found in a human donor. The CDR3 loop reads CASSPGDRGRNTEAFF. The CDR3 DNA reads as TGTGCCAGCAGCCCGGGGGACAGGGGACGAAACACTGAAGCTTTCTTT.